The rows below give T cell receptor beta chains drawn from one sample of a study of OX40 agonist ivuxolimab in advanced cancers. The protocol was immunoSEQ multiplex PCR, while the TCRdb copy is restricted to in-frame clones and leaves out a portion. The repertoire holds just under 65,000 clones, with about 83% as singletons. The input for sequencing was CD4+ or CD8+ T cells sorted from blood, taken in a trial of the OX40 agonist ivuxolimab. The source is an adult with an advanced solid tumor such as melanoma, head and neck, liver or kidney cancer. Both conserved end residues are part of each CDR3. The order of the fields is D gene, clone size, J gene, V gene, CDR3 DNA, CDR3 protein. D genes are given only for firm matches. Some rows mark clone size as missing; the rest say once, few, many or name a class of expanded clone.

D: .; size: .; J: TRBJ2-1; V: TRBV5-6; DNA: TGTGCCAGCAGTGCGCAGGGGGGCTTCAATGAGCAGTTCTTC; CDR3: CASSAQGGFNEQFF
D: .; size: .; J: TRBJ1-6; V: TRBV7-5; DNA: TGTGCCAGCAGCCCACTTAATAGTGTAGGCGGGAGCTCCTATAATTCACCCCTCCACTTT; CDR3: CASSPLNSVGGSSYNSPLHF
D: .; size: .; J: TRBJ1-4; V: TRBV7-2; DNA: TGTGCCAGCAGCCCCCCAGGGCTAGGGGAAAAACTGTTTTTT; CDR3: CASSPPGLGEKLFF
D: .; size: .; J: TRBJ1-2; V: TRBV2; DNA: TGTGCCAGCAGTGTTCGGGACGGCTACACCTTC; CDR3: CASSVRDGYTF
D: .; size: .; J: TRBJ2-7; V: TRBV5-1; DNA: TGCGCCAGCAGCTTGGCAAGTTCGACAGTCTTTTCCTACGAGCAGTACTTC; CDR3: CASSLASSTVFSYEQYF
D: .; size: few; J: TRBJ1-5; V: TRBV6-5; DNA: TGTGCCAGCAGCCAGGCCGGCGGGCCCCAGCATTTT; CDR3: CASSQAGGPQHF
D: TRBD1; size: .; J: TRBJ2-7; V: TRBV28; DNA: TGTGCCAGCAGTTCCGGGACAGGGCGCCTCGAGCAGTACTTC; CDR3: CASSSGTGRLEQYF
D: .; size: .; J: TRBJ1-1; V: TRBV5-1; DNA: TGCGCCAGCTCTGAGGGGCGCATCACTGAAGCTTTCTTT; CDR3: CASSEGRITEAFF
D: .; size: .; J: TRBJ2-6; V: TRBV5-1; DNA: TGCGCCAGCAGCTTGGCCGGTGGCGCGGACTCTGGGGCCAACGTCCTGACTTTC; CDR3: CASSLAGGADSGANVLTF
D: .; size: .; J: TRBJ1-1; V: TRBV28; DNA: TGTGCCAGCAGTTCCCCCACTGAAGCTTTCTTT; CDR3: CASSSPTEAFF
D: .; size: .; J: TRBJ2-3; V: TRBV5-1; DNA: TGCGCCAGCAGCTTTCCTAGCGAAACAGATACGCAGTATTTT; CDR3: CASSFPSETDTQYF
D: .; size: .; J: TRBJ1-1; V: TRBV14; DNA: TGTGCCAGCAGCCACCAAGGGAGGGTCACTGAAGCTTTCTTT; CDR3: CASSHQGRVTEAFF
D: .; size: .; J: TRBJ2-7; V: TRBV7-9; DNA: TGTGCCAGCAGCTTAGAAGTTGGAAGCAGGGGAGCCTACGAGCAGTACTTC; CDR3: CASSLEVGSRGAYEQYF
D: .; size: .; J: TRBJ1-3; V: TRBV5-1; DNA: TGCGCCAGCAGCTTGGCATCAGGGAGCTCTGGAAACACCATATATTTT; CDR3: CASSLASGSSGNTIYF
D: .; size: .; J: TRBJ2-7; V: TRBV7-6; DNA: TGTGCCAGCAGTCCAGGGACCCCCTACGAGCAGTACTTC; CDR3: CASSPGTPYEQYF
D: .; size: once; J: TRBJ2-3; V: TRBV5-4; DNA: TGTGCCAGCAGCTGGGCTGGGAACACAGATACGCAGTATTTT; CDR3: CASSWAGNTDTQYF
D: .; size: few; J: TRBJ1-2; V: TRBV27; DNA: TGTGCCAGCAGTTTCTTTAGGACGGGTGGCTACACCTTC; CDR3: CASSFFRTGGYTF
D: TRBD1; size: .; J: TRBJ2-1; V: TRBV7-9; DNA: TGTGCCAGCAGCACAGGGGCGGCGGGTTCTTACAATGAGCAGTTCTTC; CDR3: CASSTGAAGSYNEQFF
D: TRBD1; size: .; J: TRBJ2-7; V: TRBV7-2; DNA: TGTGCCAGCAGCTTAGAAGGGGACAGGGCCCACGAGCAGTACTTC; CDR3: CASSLEGDRAHEQYF
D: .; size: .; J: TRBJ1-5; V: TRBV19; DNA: TGTGCCAGTAGGGGGTGGGGAAAACAGCCCCAGCATTTT; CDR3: CASRGWGKQPQHF
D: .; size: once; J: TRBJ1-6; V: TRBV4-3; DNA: TGCGCCAGCAGCCTGGACAGAGTACTTTATAATTCACCCCTCCACTTT; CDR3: CASSLDRVLYNSPLHF
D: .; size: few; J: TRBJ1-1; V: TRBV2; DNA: TGTGCCAGCGGGGGGACTGAAGCTTTCTTT; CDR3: CASGGTEAFF